This T cell receptor (beta chain) came from a study of blood T cells in healthy people across ages. Background on the study: The capture of about one barcoded beta molecule per two T cells was achieved by template switching. Study-level points and caveats: Versus aged donors, long-lived donors had higher diversity and more naive CD4+ cells. Donor CMV status, an unknown factor, possibly confounded changes in expanded clonotypes.

The ends were cut back, 0 bases at V and 5 bases at J, with 20 bases in the middle. Per germline, CDR1 DFQATT and CDR2 SNEGSKA (reference sequence). The CDR3 is made up of 16 amino acids. Combining a sample-barcoded 5' primer with a J-beta primer mix, a second PCR ran for about 7 to 11 cycles. The template-switch adaptor, which had 12 random nucleotides, put a tag on each cDNA molecule. TCRdb re-called the 5' RACE reads with MiXCR, one entry per CDR3 protein. The data contain about 940,000 distinct CDR3 sequences, under 50% of them singletons. Concerning this clonotype: Antigen unknown.

V usage is TRBV20-1 and J usage is TRBJ2-7; D remains ambiguous. The specimen sequenced was blood. The clonotype comes from a man aged 30-40 years in good health. The CDR3 spells CSARDTVAGVRDEQYF. The CDR3 region has the DNA TGCAGTGCTAGAGATACGGTCGCAGGCGTCCGGGACGAGCAGTACTTC.